Below, 8 T cell receptor beta chains from the same sample are listed, as sequenced in a study of shared clonotypes between healthy human individuals. Sequenced by immunoSEQ multiplex PCR; TCRdb stores in-frame clones only, minus some. This table has roughly 500,000 clones, approximately 80% appearing once. The sequenced sample consisted of PBMCs. These receptors originate from a woman in her 40s in good health. Some clones in this sample may be carry-over from other donors' samples.

Concerning this clone: A much larger clone sits a single nucleotide away, making a read error possible. The gene calls are TRBV28 and TRBJ2-2; 7 nucleotides agree with TRBD1. J lost 3 bases, V lost 5 bases, and 0 bases had no gene match. Germline V gene data show CDR1 as MDHEN and CDR2 as SYDVKM. This CDR3 has 13 amino acids. Here the CDR3 DNA reads TGTGCCAGCAGTGACAGGGACACCGGGGAGCTGTTTTTT. Amino acids: CASSDRDTGELFF.

The V gene is TRBV5-1, the J gene TRBJ1-5; D not resolved. Germline V gene data show CDR1 as SGHRS and CDR2 as YFSETQ. Trimming removed 2 bases at V and 5 bases at J, with 8 bases between. The CDR3 loop spans 13 amino acids. Written as DNA, the CDR3 is TGCGCCAGCAGCTTTGACACGGATCAGCCCCAGCATTTT. As protein: CASSFDTDQPQHF.

The V and J genes are TRBV11-3 and TRBJ2-1, with 12 bases fitting TRBD2. The CDR3 has 15 amino acids. V trimming: 5 bases; J trimming: 5 bases; junction bases outside the gene matches: 4. In germline, CDR1 is SGHNT, CDR2 YENEEA. CDR3 region: CASSLLAGGNNEQFF. Here the CDR3 DNA reads TGTGCCAGCAGCCTCCTAGCGGGAGGGAACAATGAGCAGTTCTTC.

This clone was counted a few times. The genes are TRBV19 and TRBJ2-7; D is tentatively TRBD1 or TRBD2 (5 bases each). V was trimmed by 3 bases and J by 2 bases, leaving 11 bases between them. Germline CDR1 and CDR2: LNHDA and SQIVND (reference sequence). The CDR3 runs 14 residues. CDR3 sequence reads: CASSMIQGAYEQYF. The CDR3, as DNA: TGTGCCAGTAGTATGATCCAGGGAGCCTACGAGCAGTACTTC.

The chain carries TRBV6-6 and TRBJ2-1; 11 bases line up with TRBD2. The germline CDR1 and CDR2 sequences are MNHNY and SVGAGI (reference sequence). Trimming took 5 bases from V and 5 from J; bases not matched to a gene: 5. The CDR3 has 15 residues. The CDR3: CASSTTSGGNNEQFF. In nucleotides, the CDR3 is TGTGCCAGCAGTACCACTAGCGGGGGTAACAATGAGCAGTTCTTC.

This chain links TRBV4-2 with TRBJ2-1; the match to TRBD2 covers 8 bases. Trimming removed 1 base from V and 4 bases from J; junction bases left unmatched: 6. This CDR3 is 16 amino acids long. CDR1 is LGHNA and CDR2 is YNFKEQ in the germline V gene. The CDR3 DNA follows: TGTGCCAGCAGCCAAGGAGCGGGGGCTCGATACAATGAGCAGTTCTTC. Translation gives CASSQGAGARYNEQFF.

J is TRBJ2-5 and V is TRBV12-2; no DNA check was done on the table's D call, TRBD2. TRBV12-2 is classified as a pseudogene. The CDR3 sequence is 19 residues long. The CDR3 bases are TGTGCAAGTCGCTTTGGCCAACTAGCGGGCCGGGAATGCCAAGAGACCCAGTACTTC. Its protein is CASRFGQLAGRECQETQYF.

The chain has TRBV5-6 and TRBJ1-2; TRBD1 agrees at 7 bases. Germline CDR1 and CDR2: SGHDT and YYEEEE. V shed 2 bases and J 8 bases; nucleotides not matched to a gene: 9. This CDR3 has 14 amino acids. The CDR3 DNA reads as TGTGCCAGCAGCTTAGCGGGACAGACGTACGGCTACACCTTC. Translated: CASSLAGQTYGYTF.